The entry below describes one T cell receptor (beta chain). Its matching antigen is unknown. The read terminates 3 residues ahead of where the CDR3 ends, so the germline J gene completes it. The treatment was: autologous CTL019 cells: CD19 CAR with 4-1BB and CD3 zeta domains. TCR zeta and 4-1BB domains were built into the CD19 CAR. CDR3 size: 14 residues. The trim removed 2 bases at V and 9 bases at J, leaving 7 bases unmatched. The germline CDR1 and CDR2 sequences are MDHEN and SYDVKM. This record comes from a study of TET2 disruption in CD19-targeted CAR T cells. Profiled with immunoSEQ multiplex PCR; TCRdb holds only in-frame clones, not every one. The repertoire table contains 25,000 to 30,000 clones.

The chain recombines TRBV28 with TRBJ2-4, with TRBD2 matching over 7 bases. Sample: CD8- CAR+ T cells sorted from cultured blood T cells, taken for CD19 CAR T cell therapy. Stated subset: CD8-negative CAR-positive T cells from the infusion product. This TCR came from a man between 65 and 85 years old with chronic lymphocytic leukemia. CDR3 bases read: TGTGCCAGCAGTTTACCCTACGGCGGGGGCATT. This encodes CASSLPYGGGI. The CDR3 in full is CASSLPYGGGIQYF.